This T cell receptor beta chain was identified in a study of shared clonotypes between healthy human individuals. Study-level information: The people who gave samples were two women and three men aged 18 to 49.

CD45RA+ naive and CD45RA-negative memory subsets were separated from CD4+ cells. In the case of this clone: The antigen remains unidentified.

Findings and caveats of the study: Naive subsets tended to show greater estimated richness than memory subsets. Rarefaction exposed incomplete sorted-subset sequencing despite large depth.

Germline loops: CDR1 SNHLY, CDR2 FYNNEI. This CDR3 comprises 15 residues. J gave up 6 bases and V 6 bases, and 6 bases lay outside the gene matches. Here immunoSEQ multiplex PCR was the method, and the copy in TCRdb shows in-frame clones only, minus some. The table records over a million clones, 78% of them present only once. The rearrangement links TRBV2 to TRBJ2-2; 11 nucleotides align to TRBD2. This clonotype was obtained from a man between 18 and 35 years old in good health. Some clones in this sample may be carry-over from other donors' samples. Sequenced input: memory CD4+ T cells from PBMCs. Subset specified: CD45RA-negative fraction. The CDR3 spells CASRVLAGASGELFF. The DNA for the CDR3 is TGTGCCAGCAGGGTACTAGCGGGAGCATCCGGGGAGCTGTTTTTT.